The sequence of this TCR beta chain was determined in a study of blood T cell repertoires in COVID-19. Across the study: Italy, Spain and the United States were the sources of the convalescent and acute COVID-19 samples. The cDNA or gDNA used as material had been derived from T cells, B-cell-depleted T cells, or PBMCs.

This clone was detected once. Original methodology: Estimation of nucleated cell counts relied on the amplification of reference gene primers. The data were produced by immunoSEQ multiplex PCR, yet TCRdb's version contains in-frame clones alone and is incomplete. V and J calls and clone size are those listed in that table; D and trimming were worked out from the DNA. The sample has some 230,000 clones, around 86% seen once. Trimming removed 1 base from V and 4 bases from J; junction bases left unmatched: 7. The germline V gene has CDR1 MGHRA and CDR2 YSYEKL. The CDR3 is 16 residues long. The sequence was obtained from a woman in her 50s with COVID-19, enrolled during active disease. The source material was peripheral blood. The chain employs TRBV4-1 and TRBJ2-1; 7 bases line up with TRBD1. The CDR3 bases are TGCGCCAGCAGCCAAGGAGGGGGCCCCCCTTACAATGAGCAGTTCTTC. This encodes CASSQGGGPPYNEQFF.